The rows below give T cell receptor beta chains drawn from one sample of a study of blood T cell repertoires in COVID-19. Generated by immunoSEQ multiplex PCR, the TCRdb table keeps only in-frame clones and is missing some. This table has fewer than 250,000 clones, more than 75% appearing once. Source material: PBMCs or T cells enriched from blood (not recorded which). The receptors shown here come from a man aged 30-40 years in a cohort exposed to, infected with or recovered from COVID-19 (not recorded which). Both conserved end residues are part of each CDR3. A D gene is named only where the DNA matches it firmly. Where a row states a size, it is once, few, many or the class of an expanded clone; other rows omit it.

TRBD1 NA TRBJ2-3 TRBV5-1 CASSILQGAIDTQYF TGCGCCAGCAGCATCTTACAGGGGGCCATAGATACGCAGTATTTT
TRBD1 NA TRBJ2-7 TRBV2 CASRFTGVSEQYF TGTGCCAGCAGATTTACAGGGGTAAGCGAGCAGTACTTC
NA NA TRBJ1-5 TRBV7-2 CASSIGQNSNQPQHF TGTGCCAGCAGCATAGGACAGAATAGCAATCAGCCCCAGCATTTT
NA NA TRBJ1-5 TRBV27 CASSLDSSSGNQPQHF TGTGCCAGCAGTTTAGACTCCAGTAGTGGCAATCAGCCCCAGCATTTT
NA NA TRBJ1-4 TRBV27 CASSLRRVGGKRATNEKLFF TGTGCCAGCAGTTTAAGGCGGGTGGGGGGGAAACGGGCAACTAATGAAAAACTGTTTTTT
NA NA TRBJ2-2 TRBV10-1 CASSEVSRNAGELFF TGCGCCAGCAGTGAGGTCTCGCGGAACGCCGGGGAGCTGTTTTTT
TRBD2 NA TRBJ2-2 TRBV4-3 CASSQEGPWVAGEINTGELFF TGCGCCAGCAGCCAAGAAGGTCCTTGGGTAGCGGGAGAAATAAACACCGGGGAGCTGTTTTTT
TRBD1 NA TRBJ2-7 TRBV7-6 CASSLTSGTGGHEQYF TGTGCCAGCAGCTTAACATCCGGGACAGGGGGCCACGAGCAGTACTTC
NA NA TRBJ2-7 TRBV5-1 CASSLVVQPYEQYF TGCGCCAGCAGCTTGGTGGTACAGCCCTACGAGCAGTACTTC
NA NA TRBJ1-4 TRBV10-2 CASSEVPATNEKLFF TGCGCCAGCAGTGAGGTGCCAGCAACTAATGAAAAACTGTTTTTT
TRBD2 NA TRBJ2-2 TRBV5-4 CASSLALAGGGTGELFF TGTGCCAGCAGCTTGGCTTTGGCGGGAGGAGGCACCGGGGAGCTGTTTTTT
TRBD2 NA TRBJ2-5 TRBV5-6 CASSLGAGGETQYF TGTGCCAGCAGCTTGGGGGCGGGAGGGGAGACCCAGTACTTC
NA NA TRBJ1-2 TRBV24-1 CATIWGAGAYGYTF TGTGCCACCATTTGGGGAGCGGGGGCTTATGGCTACACCTTC
TRBD1 NA TRBJ2-5 TRBV11-1 CASSLSDRANQETQYF TGTGCCAGCAGCCTCTCGGACAGGGCCAACCAAGAGACCCAGTACTTC
TRBD1 NA TRBJ1-4 TRBV25-1 CASSEGTVRGEKLFF TGTGCCAGCAGTGAAGGGACAGTCAGGGGGGAAAAACTGTTTTTT
NA NA TRBJ2-1 TRBV28 CASSLSGNEQFF TGTGCCAGCAGTTTATCAGGGAATGAGCAGTTCTTC
NA NA TRBJ1-6 TRBV4-3 CASSQLNGHNSPLHF TGCGCCAGCAGCCAGCTCAACGGTCATAATTCACCCCTCCACTTT
NA NA TRBJ2-5 TRBV18 CASSPPNSQETQYF TGTGCCAGCTCACCACCGAACAGCCAAGAGACCCAGTACTTC
TRBD2 NA TRBJ2-2 TRBV29-1 CSVRPLAGGPAGELFF TGCAGCGTTCGCCCACTAGCGGGAGGGCCTGCCGGGGAGCTGTTTTTT
NA NA TRBJ1-1 TRBV3-1/TRBV3-2 CASSQTYQGEAFF TGTGCCAGCAGCCAAACTTACCAGGGGGAAGCTTTCTTT
NA NA TRBJ2-6 TRBV7-3 CASSFGGSGANVLTF TGTGCCAGCAGCTTCGGAGGCTCTGGGGCCAACGTCCTGACTTTC
TRBD2 NA TRBJ2-3 TRBV11-2 CASNLLAGTSTDTQYF TGTGCCAGCAACCTCCTAGCGGGGACTAGCACAGATACGCAGTATTTT
TRBD1 NA TRBJ1-2 TRBV19 CASRALRDRASRGYTF TGTGCCAGTAGAGCTCTCCGGGACAGGGCTTCCCGTGGCTACACCTTC
NA NA TRBJ1-1 TRBV11-2 CASSFQSEAFF TGTGCCAGCAGCTTTCAGTCTGAAGCTTTCTTT
TRBD1 NA TRBJ1-2 TRBV7-2 CASSLGTGRGYTF TGTGCCAGCAGCCTAGGGACAGGGCGTGGCTACACCTTC
TRBD1 NA TRBJ2-5 TRBV9 CASSVATGSLVDQYF TGTGCCAGCAGCGTAGCGACAGGGAGTTTGGTGGACCAGTACTTC
NA NA TRBJ2-1 TRBV29-1 CSLRGGSGSYNEQFF TGCAGCCTAAGAGGTGGGAGTGGATCCTACAATGAGCAGTTCTTC
NA once TRBJ1-5 TRBV19 CASITTGTSNQPQHF TGTGCCAGTATAACCACCGGGACATCGAATCAGCCCCAGCATTTT
NA NA TRBJ1-1 TRBV28 CASMGAGENTEAFF TGTGCCAGCATGGGTGCAGGGGAGAACACTGAAGCTTTCTTT
NA NA TRBJ2-4 TRBV19 CASSIGGAHFLKNIQYF TGTGCCAGTAGTATTGGTGGGGCCCATTTCCTAAAAAACATTCAGTACTTC